The 12 T cell receptor beta chains below were found in one sample sequenced in a study of human T cells and chemical hapten exposure. The time point was: pre-sensitization, week 0. The sample's treatment: therapeutic diphenylcyclopropenone sensitization with weekly scalp DPC. TCRdb ran MiXCR on the RACE reads and lists one entry per CDR3 protein. Of 150,000 to 200,000 distinct CDR3 sequences in the sample, 30% were seen once. The material sequenced was whole blood, taken in connection with sensitization to the hapten diphenylcyclopropenone (DPC). The receptors stem from a woman aged 30 to 39 with alopecia areata. Some clones in this sample may be carry-over from other donors' samples.

This clonotype has more than one count but fewer than ten. The CDR3 DNA reads TGTGCCAGCAGTACCCCAGGGGCGGGTCAGCCCCAGCATTTT. Its translation is CASSTPGAGQPQHF. The chain recombines TRBV6-6 with TRBJ1-5; D is perhaps TRBD1 (6 bases). Per the germline V gene, CDR1 is MNHNY and CDR2 is SVGAGI (reference sequence). Trimming took 5 bases from V and 6 from J, leaving 14 bases between them. The CDR3 runs to 14 residues.

The chain combines TRBV12-3 or TRBV12-4 with TRBJ2-3; 8 nucleotides agree with TRBD1. There are 14 residues in the CDR3. V trimming: 9 bases; J trimming: 1 base; junction bases outside the gene matches: 6. The DNA of the CDR3 is TGTGCCAGTCAGGGGGCCGGGGGCACAGATACGCAGTATTTT. Translation: CASQGAGGTDTQYF.

The chain is built from TRBV5-6 and TRBJ2-7; TRBD1 matches at 10 bases. Germline V gene lookup returns CDR1 SGHDT and CDR2 YYEEEE. V lost 5 bases to trimming and J lost 5 bases; unmatched junction nucleotides: 13. CDR3 length: 16 amino acids. DNA of the CDR3: TGTGCCAGCAGATCCGTCGACAGGGGGCGCCGCCACGAGCAGTACTTC. Translated: CASRSVDRGRRHEQYF.

This clonotype was detected a few times. The DNA for the CDR3 is TGTGCCAGCAGCCTTACGTTTAGGACTGAAGCTTTCTTT. It specifies CASSLTFRTEAFF. The J gene is TRBJ1-1, the V gene TRBV9, with D uncertain. The CDR3 runs to 13 residues. The germline V gene encodes CDR1 SGDLS and CDR2 YYNGEE. V was shortened by 4 bases and J by 5 bases, with 12 bases between the two germline ends.

This clonotype turned up a few times. The V gene is TRBV7-8, the J gene TRBJ2-1, with a tentative D call TRBD1 (5 bases). The CDR3 loop spans 14 amino acids. The germline gives CDR1 SGHVS, CDR2 FQNEAQ. V lost 1 base and J lost 6, with 10 bases in between. The DNA for the CDR3 is TGTGCCAGCAGCTTAGTTCAGGGTTCCAATGAGCAGTTCTTC. The encoded protein is CASSLVQGSNEQFF.

The chain has TRBV29-1 and TRBJ1-1; 8 bases agree with TRBD1. The CDR3 sequence is 11 residues long. The V and J ends lost 5 bases and 7 bases, in that order; junction bases with no gene match: 3. CDR1 SQVTM and CDR2 ANQGSEA come from the germline V gene. CDR3 loop: CSVTGGSEAFF. The CDR3 coding sequence is TGCAGCGTTACAGGGGGAAGTGAAGCTTTCTTT.

This clonotype was seen repeatedly, ten times or more. The V call is TRBV7-2, the J call TRBJ1-1; D is undetermined. Between the trimmed V and J ends, which lost 3 bases and 4 bases, there was a span of 6 bases. The CDR3 length is 12 residues. CDR1 and CDR2 from the germline V gene are SGHTA and FQGNSA. The CDR3, as DNA: TGTGCCAGCAGCTTGACTGTCACTGAAGCTTTCTTT. It translates to CASSLTVTEAFF.

This clonotype was detected only a few times. In nucleotides, the CDR3 is TGTGCCAGCACCCGAGATGGGACCCTCCACTTT. Its translation is CASTRDGTLHF. The chain carries TRBV14 and TRBJ1-6, with D hard to call. Germline V lookup: CDR1 SGHDN, CDR2 FVKESK. The CDR3 runs to 11 residues. The V gene lost 7 bases and the J gene lost 14 bases, with 12 bases spanning the gap.

The chain recombines TRBV4-2 with TRBJ2-3, with D unresolved. The CDR3 covers 13 residues. Germline CDR1 reads LGHNA; CDR2 reads YNFKEQ. The V gene lost 4 bases and the J gene lost 5 bases, with 10 bases spanning the gap. CDR3 sequence reads: CASSRNRGDTQYF. The DNA of the CDR3 is TGTGCCAGCAGCCGAAATCGAGGAGATACGCAGTATTTT.

This clonotype has a count of ten or more. The chain is built from TRBV28 and TRBJ1-2; D might be TRBD1 (5 bases). The V and J ends lost 5 bases and 4 bases respectively, with 8 bases between them. The CDR3 is made up of 12 amino acids. In germline, CDR1 is MDHEN, CDR2 SYDVKM. CDR3 amino acids: CASSEGIYGYTF. CDR3 nucleotides: TGTGCCAGCAGTGAGGGGATCTATGGCTACACCTTC.

With respect to this clonotype: Its ends do not fully match the called genes, so a read error is possible. V gene TRBV28 combines with J gene TRBJ2-3, with D tentatively TRBD1 or TRBD2 (5 bases each). Germline loops: CDR1 MDHEN, CDR2 SYDVKM. CDR3 length: 13 amino acids. Written as DNA, the CDR3 is TGTGCCAGCAGCCGCCAGCCGGGACGGGCACAGTTTTTT. Its protein is CASSRQPGRAQFF.

The chain recombines TRBV10-3 with TRBJ1-2; D not resolved. The CDR3 sequence is 14 residues long. The V end was cut by 6 bases, the J end by 0 bases, with 11 bases between. The germline CDR1 and CDR2 sequences are ENHRY and SYGVKD. The CDR3 nucleotides are TGTGCCATCAGCGACACCAGGTCTAACTATGGCTACACCTTC. This codes for CAISDTRSNYGYTF.